The present T cell receptor beta chain was sequenced within a study of cytomegalovirus exposure and HLA in healthy donors. Researchers ran the PCR with 60 Vbeta and 13 Jbeta primers. Clones were read by immunoSEQ multiplex PCR, and TCRdb kept only the in-frame ones, dropping some. The table lists over 150,000 clones, approximately 85% of them singletons. Germline V gene data show CDR1 as SGHRS and CDR2 as YFSETQ. The CDR3 is 15 amino acids. The V segment lost 3 bases and the J segment 2 bases; nucleotides outside the gene matches: 7. General study findings and limits: As was reported, the HLA-A and HLA-B alleles of most subjects were accurately predicted from TCR beta sequences. In a later analysis, across HLA loci, associated TCR counts were highest for DRB1, lowest for HLA-C.

To note about this clone: The antigen remains undetermined.

This rearrangement joins TRBV5-1 to TRBJ2-5; 7 nucleotides agree with TRBD1. This clonotype was sampled from a girl under 18 in good health and CMV-seropositive. Sequenced material: PBMCs. CDR3 region: CASSWRTGIQETQYF. The CDR3 bases are TGCGCCAGCAGCTGGAGGACAGGAATACAAGAGACCCAGTACTTC. The variable domain in full, with the rest retrieved from reference TRBV5-1 and TRBJ2-5, is KAGVTQTPRYLIKTRGQQVTLSCSPISGHRSVSWYQQTPGQGLQFLFEYFSETQRNKGNFPGRFSGRQFSNSRSEMNVSTLELGDSALYLCASSWRTGIQETQYFGPGTRLLVL.